One TCR beta chain is described in this entry. Its specificity is unknown. The sample comes from a study of blood T cells in healthy people across ages. Study-wide context: Template switching recovered approximately one barcoded beta molecule for every two T cells. Study-wide findings and caveats: Estimates based on one million T cells were treated as lower bounds. Older age went with lower TCR beta diversity per million T cells, in a roughly linear way.

Trimming pared 7 bases from V and 11 bases from J, leaving 20 bases between. CDR1 and CDR2 from the germline V gene are ENHRY and SYGVKD. The CDR3 covers 13 residues. Extracted total RNA amounted to at least 5.5 micrograms for each sample. The second PCR ran roughly 6 to 11 cycles with a sample-barcoded 5' primer and J-beta primers. MiXCR was run by TCRdb on the 5' RACE reads, yielding one entry per CDR3 protein. The repertoire holds hundreds of thousands of distinct CDR3 sequences, with 53% as singletons. Sequenced input: blood. This receptor was identified in a man older than 75 in good health. This sequence joins TRBV10-3 and TRBJ2-5; maybe TRBD2 (5 bases). CDR3 sequence reads: CAIMDGMAREQYF. Here the CDR3 DNA reads TGTGCCATCATGGACGGGATGGCTAGAGAGCAGTACTTC.